This record looks at one T cell receptor beta chain sequence and its context. Its antigen remains unknown. The record originates from a study of Tregs in tolerant kidney transplant recipients. Study observations and caveats: No direct test of biological reproducibility was done here.

The CDR3 contains 15 residues. CDR1 MNHEY and CDR2 SMNVEV come from the germline V gene (reference sequence). V gave up 4 bases and J gave up 5 bases, with 15 bases separating them. The table came from immunoSEQ multiplex PCR; TCRdb's copy has only in-frame clones and leaves some out. The sample consists of around 70,000 clones, roughly 92% of them appearing once. This clonotype originated in a human donor who received a combined kidney and bone marrow transplant. Material: CD8+ T cells from blood, obtained before the transplant. J is TRBJ2-1 and V is TRBV27; a weak D match, TRBD1 (6 bases). The CDR3 DNA follows: TGTGCCAGCAGTTGGGCGGCAGGGGACCACAATGAGCAGTTCTTC. Translated, it gives CASSWAAGDHNEQFF.